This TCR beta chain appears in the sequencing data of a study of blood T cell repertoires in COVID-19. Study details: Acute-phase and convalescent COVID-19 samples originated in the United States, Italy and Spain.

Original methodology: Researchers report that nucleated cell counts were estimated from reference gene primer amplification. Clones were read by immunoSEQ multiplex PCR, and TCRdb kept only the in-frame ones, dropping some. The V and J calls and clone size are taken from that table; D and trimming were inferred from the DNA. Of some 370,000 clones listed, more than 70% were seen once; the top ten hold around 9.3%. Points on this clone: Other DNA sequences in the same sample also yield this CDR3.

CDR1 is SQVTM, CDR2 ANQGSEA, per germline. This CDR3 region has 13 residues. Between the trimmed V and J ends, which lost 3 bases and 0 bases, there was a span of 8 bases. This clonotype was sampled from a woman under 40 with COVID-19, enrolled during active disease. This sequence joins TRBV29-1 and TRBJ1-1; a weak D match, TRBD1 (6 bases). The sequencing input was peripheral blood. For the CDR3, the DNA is TGCAGCGTTGATAGGGGGATGAACACTGAAGCTTTCTTT. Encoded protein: CSVDRGMNTEAFF. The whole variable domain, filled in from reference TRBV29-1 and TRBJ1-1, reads SAVISQKPSRDICQRGTSLTIQCQVDSQVTMMFWYRQQPGQSLTLIATANQGSEATYESGFVIDKFPISRPNLTFSTLTVSNMSPEDSSIYLCSVDRGMNTEAFFGQGTRLTVV.